Below, one TCR beta chain is given with its context. Its antigen is not known. At one end the junction does not follow the germline gene, possibly because of a read error. This sample was included in a study of blood T cells in healthy people across ages. Findings of the study overall: Roughly linear declines in TCR beta diversity per million T cells occurred with age.

Alongside a J-beta primer mix, a sample-barcoded 5' primer served in a second PCR lasting about 6 to 12 cycles. TCRdb passed the 5' RACE reads through MiXCR, listing each CDR3 protein once. This sample yields approximately 800,000 distinct CDR3 sequences, of which around three fifths are seen a single time; around 24% belongs to the top ten. The CDR3 runs to 20 residues. The clonotype comes from a man between 40 and 49 years old in good health. The rearrangement links TRBV12-3 or TRBV12-4 to TRBJ2-3, with 15 bases matching TRBD2. The sample was blood. Here the CDR3 reads CASRRGGLAGGRLRTDAQYF. DNA of the CDR3: TGTGCCAGCAGGAGGGGGGGACTAGCGGGAGGTCGGTTGCGCACAGATGCGCAGTATTTT.